This T cell receptor beta chain was recovered during a study of post-analysis software for immune sequencing data. On the study more broadly: The disease courses spanned relapsing-remitting, secondary progressive and progressive-relapsing forms of multiple sclerosis.

TCR beta cDNA libraries had unique molecular identifiers. One entry per CDR3 protein results from TCRdb running MiXCR on the PCR reads. This table holds some 160,000 distinct CDR3 sequences, about 37% found once. General observations from the study: Normalized Chao1 diversity was significantly reduced in patients versus controls. A handful of TRBV segments occurring more often in patients than controls included TRBV5-6, TRBV5-1 and TRBV20-1.

This CDR3 is built from 14 residues. Between the trimmed V and J ends, which lost 3 bases and 9 bases, there was a span of 18 bases. CDR1 is DFQATT and CDR2 is SNEGSKA in the germline V gene (reference sequence). For this clonotype: Its target is not known.

Sequencing was performed on blood, taken after autologous hematopoietic stem cell transplantation. This receptor was obtained from a girl aged 10 to 17 with multiple sclerosis. The J gene is TRBJ2-1, the V gene TRBV20-1; D possibly corresponds to TRBD2 (7 bases). The CDR3 loop is CSARRMGGAGEQFF. The CDR3, as DNA: TGCAGTGCTAGGCGAATGGGGGGGGCGGGTGAGCAGTTCTTC.